The 13 T cell receptor beta chains in this list originate from one sample, sequenced in a study of beta chain features in type 1 diabetes. Findings of the study overall: Type 1 diabetes patients had moderately but significantly shorter TCRB CDR3s in all four CD4+ subsets.

The whole isolated RNA underwent reverse transcription, so sequencing captured expressed TCRB transcripts. The data were produced by immunoSEQ multiplex PCR, yet TCRdb's version contains in-frame clones alone and is incomplete. The sample consists of roughly 53,000 clones, 42% of them appearing once. Their antigen targets remain unknown. Input material: Tregs from blood. These receptors all come from a young man with type 1 diabetes.

This clone was detected only a few times. This chain uses TRBV2 with TRBJ1-1; no definite D call. Deletions cut 6 bases from V and 4 bases from J, with 12 bases between. The CDR3 is 13 amino acids. Germline V CDR1 and CDR2: SNHLY, FYNNEI. CDR3 bases: TGTGCCAGCAGCGTACAGAGTAGCACTGAAGCTTTCTTT. It encodes CASSVQSSTEAFF.

A few counts support this clone. The chain carries TRBV14 and TRBJ1-2, with 7 bases lining up with TRBD1. J was trimmed by 2 bases and V by 4 bases; bases with no gene match: 10. CDR3 length equals 16 residues. Per germline, CDR1 SGHDN and CDR2 FVKESK. In DNA form, the CDR3 reads TGTGCCAGCAGCCGTTCCGAGGGGGCGCGGAACTATGGCTACACCTTC. Translating gives CASSRSEGARNYGYTF.

This CDR3 is CASSPGLAGSYEQYF. The DNA of the CDR3 is TGTGCCAGCTCACCAGGTCTAGCGGGATCCTACGAGCAGTACTTC. The chain is built from TRBV18 and TRBJ2-5; 9 positions agree with TRBD2. The end of the DNA fits TRBJ2-7 better, so the J call may be wrong. Germline V gene data show CDR1 as KGHSH and CDR2 as LQKENI. This CDR3 region has 15 residues.

The chain joins TRBV6-1 to TRBJ1-1; the match to TRBD1 covers 8 bases. Germline V lookup: CDR1 MNHNS, CDR2 SASEGT. V was pared by 7 bases and J by 9 bases, with 7 bases of the junction left unmatched. The CDR3 length is 12 residues. DNA for the CDR3: TGTGCCAGCACCACAACAGGGGGGCAAGCTTTCTTT. Its translation is CASTTTGGQAFF.

As DNA, the CDR3 is TGCGCCAGCAGCCTGAGGACTAGCGGGAGGTCTGTAGATACGCAGTATTTT. Translation: CASSLRTSGRSVDTQYF. V gene TRBV5-1 combines with J gene TRBJ2-3, with 14 bases that match TRBD2. The CDR3 runs 17 residues. Trimming at V came to 4 bases and at J to 5 bases, leaving 9 bases not matched to a gene. Germline-derived CDR1 and CDR2 are SGHRS and YFSETQ.

The sample holds a few counts of this clone. The gene calls are TRBV10-3 and TRBJ2-7; a possible D gene is TRBD1 (5 bases). The CDR3 contains 16 residues. The V gene lost 9 bases and the J gene lost 4 bases, with 25 bases spanning the gap. Germline lookup yields CDR1 ENHRY and CDR2 SYGVKD. CDR3 bases: TGTGCCATACGCCCCGGACACACATCCTCTAGGTACGAGCAGTACTTC. The encoded protein is CAIRPGHTSSRYEQYF.

The CDR3 DNA follows: TGCGCCAGCAGCTCGGACAATGCCTACGAGCAGTACTTC. Translating it yields CASSSDNAYEQYF. The chain carries TRBV5-1 and TRBJ2-7; TRBD1 might be the D (5 bases). The CDR3 loop spans 13 amino acids. The germline V gene encodes CDR1 SGHRS and CDR2 YFSETQ. V gave up 3 bases and J gave up 2 bases, with 9 bases separating them.

This chain links TRBV15 with TRBJ2-7; 8 bases are shared with TRBD2. This CDR3 has 16 amino acids. The germline V gene has CDR1 LNHNV and CDR2 YYDKDF (reference sequence). The J segment lost 3 bases and the V segment lost 1 base, leaving 8 bases of the junction unmatched. The CDR3 DNA reads TGTGCCACCAGCAGAGGACGGGAGGGCTCTATCTACGAGCAGTACTTC. Residues: CATSRGREGSIYEQYF.

The gene calls are TRBV11-2 and TRBJ2-3; 10 bases fit TRBD2. CDR1 is SGHAT, CDR2 FQNNGV, per germline. Germline trimming cut 1 base from V and 3 bases from J; bases unmatched to any gene: 7. This CDR3 has 17 amino acids. In nucleotides, the CDR3 is TGTGCCAGCAGCTTAGTTTCTACTAGCGGGATTACAGATACGCAGTATTTT. The encoded protein is CASSLVSTSGITDTQYF.

V gene TRBV10-3 combines with J gene TRBJ1-1; 7 bases agree with TRBD1. This CDR3 region has 11 residues. V lost 6 bases, J lost 10 bases, and 5 bases stayed unmatched. Germline CDR1 is ENHRY and CDR2 is SYGVKD. For the CDR3, the DNA is TGTGCCATCAGAGGGGGCAGGGGAGCTTTCTTT. Protein: CAIRGGRGAFF.

The CDR3 loop is CASSLALAGGQETQYF. The DNA of the CDR3 is TGTGCCAGCAGCTTAGCCTTAGCGGGAGGGCAAGAGACCCAGTACTTC. V usage is TRBV7-2 and J usage is TRBJ2-5; 11 bases map to TRBD2. The CDR3 runs to 16 residues. Per germline, CDR1 SGHTA and CDR2 FQGNSA. The trim removed 0 bases at V and 2 bases at J, leaving 2 bases unmatched.

V usage is TRBV6-5 and J usage is TRBJ1-1; possibly TRBD1 for D (5 bases). The V end was cut by 8 bases, the J end by 4 bases, with 8 bases between. The CDR3 spans 11 residues. Germline V gives CDR1 MNHEY, CDR2 SVGAGI. The CDR3 sequence is CASGGVTEAFF. For the CDR3, the DNA is TGTGCCAGCGGGGGGGTCACTGAAGCTTTCTTT.

The rearrangement links TRBV5-1 to TRBJ2-7, with a weak D call TRBD2 (6 bases). Deletions cut 3 bases from V and 3 bases from J, with 10 bases between. This CDR3 has 13 amino acids. Germline CDR1 SGHRS, CDR2 YFSETQ. The CDR3: CASSWGTGYEQYF. Written as DNA, the CDR3 is TGCGCCAGCAGCTGGGGGACTGGCTACGAGCAGTACTTC.